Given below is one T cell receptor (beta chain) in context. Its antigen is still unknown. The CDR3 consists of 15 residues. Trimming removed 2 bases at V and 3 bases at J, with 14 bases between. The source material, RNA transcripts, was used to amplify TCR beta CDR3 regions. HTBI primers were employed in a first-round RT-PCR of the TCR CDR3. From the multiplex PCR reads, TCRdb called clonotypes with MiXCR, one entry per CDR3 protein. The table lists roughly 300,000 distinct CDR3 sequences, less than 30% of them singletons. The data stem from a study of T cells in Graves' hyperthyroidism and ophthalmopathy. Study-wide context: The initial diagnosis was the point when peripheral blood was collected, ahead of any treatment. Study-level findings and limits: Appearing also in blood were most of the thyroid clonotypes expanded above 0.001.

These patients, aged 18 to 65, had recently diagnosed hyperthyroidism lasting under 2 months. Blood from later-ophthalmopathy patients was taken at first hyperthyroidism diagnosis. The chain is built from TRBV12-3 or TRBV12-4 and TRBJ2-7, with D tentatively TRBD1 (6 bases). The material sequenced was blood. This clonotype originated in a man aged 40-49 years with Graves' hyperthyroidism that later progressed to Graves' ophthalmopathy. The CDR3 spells CASSLRGQKSYEQYF. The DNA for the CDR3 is TGTGCCAGCAGTTTACGAGGACAGAAGAGCTACGAGCAGTACTTC.